This T cell receptor (beta chain) was captured by sequencing in a study of T-cell memory formation after mild COVID-19. This clonotype has a handful of counts. Trimming removed 4 bases from V and 3 bases from J, with 13 bases in between. Germline V gene sequence: CDR1 DFQATT, CDR2 SNEGSKA (reference sequence). CDR3 size: 14 residues. Each CDR3 protein is one row after TCRdb ran MiXCR on the 5' RACE reads. The table records tens of thousands of distinct CDR3 sequences, approximately 15% of them present only once. This sequence originates from an adult woman who had mild COVID-19 (a few samples of this study predate the infection). Cell type and time point are not known. Specimen: PBMCs or a T cell subset sorted from them (not recorded which). This chain uses TRBV20-1 with TRBJ1-5; D gene unclear. This CDR3 reads CSATRDGFNQPQHF. The CDR3 nucleotides read TGCAGTGCTACCAGAGATGGGTTCAATCAGCCCCAGCATTTT.